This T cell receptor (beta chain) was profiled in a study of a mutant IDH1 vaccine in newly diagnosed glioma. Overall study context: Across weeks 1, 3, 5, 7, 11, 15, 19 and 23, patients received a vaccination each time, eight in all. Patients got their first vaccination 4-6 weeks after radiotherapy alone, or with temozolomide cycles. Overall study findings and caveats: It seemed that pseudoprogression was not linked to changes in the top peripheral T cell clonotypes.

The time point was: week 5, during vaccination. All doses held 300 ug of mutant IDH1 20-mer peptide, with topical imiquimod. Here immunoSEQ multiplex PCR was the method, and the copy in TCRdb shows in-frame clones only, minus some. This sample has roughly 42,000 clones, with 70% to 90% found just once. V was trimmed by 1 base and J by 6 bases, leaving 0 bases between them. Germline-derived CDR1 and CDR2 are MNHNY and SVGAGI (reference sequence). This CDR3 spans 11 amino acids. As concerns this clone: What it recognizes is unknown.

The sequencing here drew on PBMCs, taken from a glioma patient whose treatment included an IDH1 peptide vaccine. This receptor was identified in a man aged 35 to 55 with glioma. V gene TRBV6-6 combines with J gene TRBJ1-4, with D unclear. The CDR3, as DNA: TGTGCCAGCAGTTACTATGAAAAACTGTTTTTT. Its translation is CASSYYEKLFF.